This T cell receptor (beta chain) was retrieved from a study of control samples from healthy donors and cancer patients. The ends lost 7 bases at V and 6 bases at J; junction bases unmatched: 9. This CDR3 is 14 amino acids long. Germline loops: CDR1 LGHNT, CDR2 FRNRAP. TCRdb's copy holds only in-frame clones and misses some; the assay was immunoSEQ multiplex PCR. The table includes 150,000 to 200,000 clones, approximately 90% detected once. Sample: blood. The clonotype originates from a young man in good health. The chain is built from TRBV12-5 and TRBJ2-1; TRBD1 aligns across 7 bases. The CDR3 sequence is CASAFQGQTNEQFF. The CDR3 DNA reads as TGTGCTAGTGCTTTCCAGGGACAGACCAATGAGCAGTTCTTC.